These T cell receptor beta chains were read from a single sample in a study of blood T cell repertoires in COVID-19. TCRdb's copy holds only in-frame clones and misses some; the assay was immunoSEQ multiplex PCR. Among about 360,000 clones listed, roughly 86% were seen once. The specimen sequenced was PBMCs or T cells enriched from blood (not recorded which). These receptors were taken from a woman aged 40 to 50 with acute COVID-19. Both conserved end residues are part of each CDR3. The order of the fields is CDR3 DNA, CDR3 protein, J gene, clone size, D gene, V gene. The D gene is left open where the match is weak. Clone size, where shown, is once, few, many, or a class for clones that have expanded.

CDR3nt: TGTGCCAGTAAAGACTTTAGCACAGATACGCAGTATTTT
CDR3aa: CASKDFSTDTQYF
j_gene: TRBJ2-3
abundance: few
d_gene: -
v_gene: TRBV19

CDR3nt: TGTGCCAGTATCACCAGACAGGGGGTTGGAAACACCATATATTTT
CDR3aa: CASITRQGVGNTIYF
j_gene: TRBJ1-3
abundance: -
d_gene: -
v_gene: TRBV21-1

CDR3nt: TGTGCCAGCCTTTCTGCTGAGAATGAAAAACTGTTTTTT
CDR3aa: CASLSAENEKLFF
j_gene: TRBJ1-4
abundance: -
d_gene: -
v_gene: TRBV25-1

CDR3nt: TGTGCCAGCAGTCGGGACAGGTACTATGGCTACACCTTC
CDR3aa: CASSRDRYYGYTF
j_gene: TRBJ1-2
abundance: -
d_gene: TRBD1
v_gene: TRBV12-3/TRBV12-4

CDR3nt: TGCAGCGTGAGGGCGGTAGATGAAAAACTGTTTTTT
CDR3aa: CSVRAVDEKLFF
j_gene: TRBJ1-4
abundance: -
d_gene: -
v_gene: TRBV29-1

CDR3nt: TGCGCCAGCAGCTTGCAGGGGGCGAATAATGAAAAACTGTTTTTT
CDR3aa: CASSLQGANNEKLFF
j_gene: TRBJ1-4
abundance: -
d_gene: TRBD1
v_gene: TRBV5-1

CDR3nt: TGCAGTGCTAGTCCCCCACCAGGGGACGAGCAGTACTTC
CDR3aa: CSASPPPGDEQYF
j_gene: TRBJ2-7
abundance: once
d_gene: -
v_gene: TRBV20-1

CDR3nt: TGTGCCAGCAGCCAATCCCGGGACTTCTATGGCTACACCTTC
CDR3aa: CASSQSRDFYGYTF
j_gene: TRBJ1-2
abundance: -
d_gene: -
v_gene: TRBV3-1/TRBV3-2

CDR3nt: TGCGCCAGCAGCCCCAGGACAGGGGACAATCAGCCCCAGCATTTT
CDR3aa: CASSPRTGDNQPQHF
j_gene: TRBJ1-5
abundance: -
d_gene: TRBD1
v_gene: TRBV5-1

CDR3nt: TGTGCCAGCAGCCGCCTCCCCCATACAGGGGGCGGGTGGTCTGGGGGTAGCCCCCAAGAGACCCAGTACTTC
CDR3aa: CASSRLPHTGGGWSGGSPQETQYF
j_gene: TRBJ2-5
abundance: -
d_gene: TRBD1
v_gene: TRBV3-1/TRBV3-2

CDR3nt: TGTGCCAGCAGCCCCGGGACAGGGCGGGTGGACACTGAAGCTTTCTTT
CDR3aa: CASSPGTGRVDTEAFF
j_gene: TRBJ1-1
abundance: -
d_gene: TRBD1
v_gene: TRBV5-4

CDR3nt: TGTGCCAGCAGCCAAGACCTTGGCTCACCCCTCCACTTT
CDR3aa: CASSQDLGSPLHF
j_gene: TRBJ1-6
abundance: once
d_gene: -
v_gene: TRBV4-2

CDR3nt: TGTGCCAGCAGCGAAAAACTAGCGGGGGGCCGGGGTGAGCAGTTCTTC
CDR3aa: CASSEKLAGGRGEQFF
j_gene: TRBJ2-1
abundance: -
d_gene: TRBD2
v_gene: TRBV5-4

CDR3nt: TGTGCCAGCAGCGAAACCCCACAGGGTACCTCTGGAAACACCATATATTTT
CDR3aa: CASSETPQGTSGNTIYF
j_gene: TRBJ1-3
abundance: -
d_gene: -
v_gene: TRBV3-1/TRBV3-2

CDR3nt: TGTGCCAGCAGCGCAGCCGGGACAATCAATTCACCCCTCCACTTT
CDR3aa: CASSAAGTINSPLHF
j_gene: TRBJ1-6
abundance: once
d_gene: -
v_gene: TRBV5-5

CDR3nt: TGTGCCAGCAGTTTATTCGGGACAATCCAAGAGACCCAGTACTTC
CDR3aa: CASSLFGTIQETQYF
j_gene: TRBJ2-5
abundance: once
d_gene: -
v_gene: TRBV27

CDR3nt: TGTGCCAGCAGCCTTCAGGGACTAGCGGGGACCTTAGGGAATGAGCAGTTCTTC
CDR3aa: CASSLQGLAGTLGNEQFF
j_gene: TRBJ2-1
abundance: -
d_gene: TRBD2
v_gene: TRBV3-1/TRBV3-2

CDR3nt: TGTGCCAGCAGCTTAACAGGGGGGAACACTGAAGCTTTCTTT
CDR3aa: CASSLTGGNTEAFF
j_gene: TRBJ1-1
abundance: -
d_gene: TRBD1
v_gene: TRBV11-2

CDR3nt: TGTGCCAGCAGTGAAATAAGACAGGGGAACTATGGCTACACCTTC
CDR3aa: CASSEIRQGNYGYTF
j_gene: TRBJ1-2
abundance: -
d_gene: TRBD1
v_gene: TRBV6-1

CDR3nt: TGTGCCAGCAGCTTAGCGCGACAGCCGAATGAAAAACTGTTTTTT
CDR3aa: CASSLARQPNEKLFF
j_gene: TRBJ1-4
abundance: -
d_gene: -
v_gene: TRBV7-2

CDR3nt: TGTGCCAGCAGCCCCCCTGACACTGAAGCTTTCTTT
CDR3aa: CASSPPDTEAFF
j_gene: TRBJ1-1
abundance: -
d_gene: -
v_gene: TRBV5-6

CDR3nt: TGTGCCAGCAGGAATCACGACAGGGGGAGTCATTCACCCCTCCACTTT
CDR3aa: CASRNHDRGSHSPLHF
j_gene: TRBJ1-6
abundance: -
d_gene: TRBD1
v_gene: TRBV5-4

CDR3nt: TGTGCCAGTGGGACAGGGGGTGGCAATCAGCCCCAGCATTTT
CDR3aa: CASGTGGGNQPQHF
j_gene: TRBJ1-5
abundance: -
d_gene: TRBD1
v_gene: TRBV10-3

CDR3nt: TGTGCCTGGAAGGAACAGAGTTATAGCAATCAGCCCCAGCATTTT
CDR3aa: CAWKEQSYSNQPQHF
j_gene: TRBJ1-5
abundance: -
d_gene: -
v_gene: TRBV30

CDR3nt: TGTGCCACCAGTGATTCGCGGGGGGGACCTTACGAGCAGTACTTC
CDR3aa: CATSDSRGGPYEQYF
j_gene: TRBJ2-7
abundance: many
d_gene: TRBD2
v_gene: TRBV24-1

CDR3nt: TGTGCCAGTACCATGGGGGGGAGTTCGTCACCCCTCCACTTT
CDR3aa: CASTMGGSSSPLHF
j_gene: TRBJ1-6
abundance: -
d_gene: -
v_gene: TRBV19

CDR3nt: TGTGCCGGACAGACAGCCACGAACACCGGGGAGCTGTTTTTT
CDR3aa: CAGQTATNTGELFF
j_gene: TRBJ2-2
abundance: -
d_gene: -
v_gene: TRBV19

CDR3nt: TGCGCCAGCAGAACCGGGACAGGGATTGAAAAACTGTTTTTT
CDR3aa: CASRTGTGIEKLFF
j_gene: TRBJ1-4
abundance: -
d_gene: TRBD1
v_gene: TRBV5-1

CDR3nt: TGTGCCACCAGTGAGGGGGGACAGAGTAATGAAAAACTGTTTTTT
CDR3aa: CATSEGGQSNEKLFF
j_gene: TRBJ1-4
abundance: once
d_gene: TRBD1
v_gene: TRBV24-1

CDR3nt: TGTGCCAGCAGCGCAGCCAGGGGGCGCGAACGAGGGGAGACCCAGTACTTC
CDR3aa: CASSAARGRERGETQYF
j_gene: TRBJ2-5
abundance: -
d_gene: TRBD1
v_gene: TRBV9

CDR3nt: TGTGCCAGCAAGTCGGGGGGAAACACCGGGGAGCTGTTTTTT
CDR3aa: CASKSGGNTGELFF
j_gene: TRBJ2-2
abundance: -
d_gene: TRBD2
v_gene: TRBV2

CDR3nt: TGTGCCAGCAGCCCACAGACAGGACCGCGCACCGGGGAGCTGTTTTTT
CDR3aa: CASSPQTGPRTGELFF
j_gene: TRBJ2-2
abundance: -
d_gene: -
v_gene: TRBV9

CDR3nt: TGTGCCAGCAGTCCAGGGACAGGGGGCTTTTACGAGCAGTACTTC
CDR3aa: CASSPGTGGFYEQYF
j_gene: TRBJ2-7
abundance: few
d_gene: TRBD1
v_gene: TRBV27

CDR3nt: TGTGCCAGCGTGGCGGACTCCTACAATGAGCAGTTCTTC
CDR3aa: CASVADSYNEQFF
j_gene: TRBJ2-1
abundance: -
d_gene: -
v_gene: TRBV2

CDR3nt: TGTGCCAGCAGCCAAGATGGGGAGTATAATTCACCCCTCCACTTT
CDR3aa: CASSQDGEYNSPLHF
j_gene: TRBJ1-6
abundance: -
d_gene: -
v_gene: TRBV3-1/TRBV3-2

CDR3nt: TGTGCCAGCAGGGAGACAGAAAACTATGGCTACACCTTC
CDR3aa: CASRETENYGYTF
j_gene: TRBJ1-2
abundance: -
d_gene: -
v_gene: TRBV2

CDR3nt: TGTGCCAGCAGCGCCGGGGGGCCAGCCTACGAGCAGTACTTC
CDR3aa: CASSAGGPAYEQYF
j_gene: TRBJ2-7
abundance: -
d_gene: -
v_gene: TRBV13

CDR3nt: TGTGCCAGCAGCTTAGTGCCAGGGGGAGACCAGTACTTC
CDR3aa: CASSLVPGGDQYF
j_gene: TRBJ2-5
abundance: -
d_gene: TRBD1
v_gene: TRBV11-2

CDR3nt: TGTGCCAGCAGCTCCTTCAGGGAGCGGGGGGGCTGGGATACGCAGTATTTT
CDR3aa: CASSSFRERGGWDTQYF
j_gene: TRBJ2-3
abundance: -
d_gene: TRBD2
v_gene: TRBV5-4

CDR3nt: TGTGCCAGTAGTAAATCCCGGGACAGTAATAGCAATCAGCCCCAGCATTTT
CDR3aa: CASSKSRDSNSNQPQHF
j_gene: TRBJ1-5
abundance: -
d_gene: TRBD1
v_gene: TRBV19

CDR3nt: TGTGCCAGCAGCCCAAGCCAAGGGGGTGACTATGGCTACACCTTC
CDR3aa: CASSPSQGGDYGYTF
j_gene: TRBJ1-2
abundance: -
d_gene: -
v_gene: TRBV6-5

CDR3nt: TGTGCCAGCAGCTTAGTCCCAGGGGATACGCAGTATTTT
CDR3aa: CASSLVPGDTQYF
j_gene: TRBJ2-3
abundance: -
d_gene: -
v_gene: TRBV7-2

CDR3nt: TGTGCCAGCAGCTCCGGGGACTTCCAAGAGACCCAGTACTTC
CDR3aa: CASSSGDFQETQYF
j_gene: TRBJ2-5
abundance: once
d_gene: -
v_gene: TRBV3-1/TRBV3-2

CDR3nt: TGTGCCAGCAGTCCCGACAGGGGTGGTGAGACCCAGTACTTC
CDR3aa: CASSPDRGGETQYF
j_gene: TRBJ2-5
abundance: -
d_gene: TRBD1
v_gene: TRBV6-5

CDR3nt: TGTGCCAGCAGCCAGGACAGGGTTAACACCGGGGAGCTGTTTTTT
CDR3aa: CASSQDRVNTGELFF
j_gene: TRBJ2-2
abundance: -
d_gene: TRBD1
v_gene: TRBV5-4

CDR3nt: TGCGCCAGCAGCTTGGGCGGGAGCGGGGGGGCCGAAGATACGCAGTATTTT
CDR3aa: CASSLGGSGGAEDTQYF
j_gene: TRBJ2-3
abundance: once
d_gene: TRBD2
v_gene: TRBV5-1

CDR3nt: TGTGCCAGTAGTCAAGGTCCGACAGGGAGCATCTCCTATAATTCACCCCTCCACTTT
CDR3aa: CASSQGPTGSISYNSPLHF
j_gene: TRBJ1-6
abundance: -
d_gene: TRBD1
v_gene: TRBV19

CDR3nt: TGCGCCAGCAGCTTGACGACTTTCGACACCGGGGAGCTGTTTTTT
CDR3aa: CASSLTTFDTGELFF
j_gene: TRBJ2-2
abundance: -
d_gene: -
v_gene: TRBV5-1

CDR3nt: TGTGCCAGCAGCTTAGAGGGAAGGACAGGGGGCGCAAGGGGCTACACCTTC
CDR3aa: CASSLEGRTGGARGYTF
j_gene: TRBJ1-2
abundance: -
d_gene: TRBD1
v_gene: TRBV7-9

CDR3nt: TGTGCCAGCAGCTTGGTTACCAGCGGGGGAGGAGATACGCAGTATTTT
CDR3aa: CASSLVTSGGGDTQYF
j_gene: TRBJ2-3
abundance: -
d_gene: TRBD2
v_gene: TRBV5-5

CDR3nt: TGTGCCAGCTCGGAGGGACCCTCACCAGGCTACGAGCAGTACTTC
CDR3aa: CASSEGPSPGYEQYF
j_gene: TRBJ2-7
abundance: once
d_gene: -
v_gene: TRBV18

CDR3nt: TGTGCCAGCAGCGTAGGAAACACCATATATTTT
CDR3aa: CASSVGNTIYF
j_gene: TRBJ1-3
abundance: -
d_gene: -
v_gene: TRBV5-6

CDR3nt: TGTGCCAGCAGCTTAGGGGGGACAGGGCTGAACAAAAACATTCAGTACTTC
CDR3aa: CASSLGGTGLNKNIQYF
j_gene: TRBJ2-4
abundance: -
d_gene: TRBD1
v_gene: TRBV7-9

CDR3nt: TGTGCCAGCAGCTCGGCGGGGGGGTTTCAGCCCCAGCATTTT
CDR3aa: CASSSAGGFQPQHF
j_gene: TRBJ1-5
abundance: -
d_gene: -
v_gene: TRBV7-9

CDR3nt: TGTGCCAGCAGTGCGCAGGCATCGGCTAATGAAAAACTGTTTTTT
CDR3aa: CASSAQASANEKLFF
j_gene: TRBJ1-4
abundance: -
d_gene: -
v_gene: TRBV2

CDR3nt: TGTGCCAGCAGCTGGGGCCAATCGACTGAAAAACTGTTTTTT
CDR3aa: CASSWGQSTEKLFF
j_gene: TRBJ1-4
abundance: -
d_gene: -
v_gene: TRBV11-2

CDR3nt: TGCGCCAGCAGCTCTCAGGGGACAGGGAATACTGAAGCTTTCTTT
CDR3aa: CASSSQGTGNTEAFF
j_gene: TRBJ1-1
abundance: -
d_gene: TRBD1
v_gene: TRBV5-1

CDR3nt: TGTGCCAGCAGCTTAGATACGTTCAGCGAGCAGTACTTC
CDR3aa: CASSLDTFSEQYF
j_gene: TRBJ2-7
abundance: -
d_gene: -
v_gene: TRBV11-3

CDR3nt: TGTGCCAGTAACTCTGGGGACTCCTCAATCACTGAAGCTTTCTTT
CDR3aa: CASNSGDSSITEAFF
j_gene: TRBJ1-1
abundance: few
d_gene: -
v_gene: TRBV19